These T cell receptor beta chains were read from a single sample in a study of blood T cell repertoires in COVID-19. TCRdb's table, derived via immunoSEQ multiplex PCR, lists solely in-frame clones and lacks some. The repertoire holds approximately 180,000 clones, with about 83% as singletons. The sequenced sample consisted of peripheral blood. These TCRs come from a woman in her 70s with COVID-19, enrolled during active disease. The CDR3 runs from the conserved cysteine through the conserved F or W. Each record gives: CDR3 DNA, CDR3 protein, clone size, J gene, D gene, V gene. The D gene is left open where the match is weak. Rows may omit the clone size; those that give it use once, few, many or a size class.

CDR3 DNA: TGTGCCAGCAGTTACGTGCAGGGGGCGCCGAATGGCTACACCTTC
CDR3 protein: CASSYVQGAPNGYTF
clone size: once
J gene: TRBJ1-2
D gene: TRBD1
V gene: TRBV28

CDR3 DNA: TGTGCCAGCAGCGTAGGGGACAGATCCTACAATGAGCAGTTCTTC
CDR3 protein: CASSVGDRSYNEQFF
clone size: NA
J gene: TRBJ2-1
D gene: TRBD1
V gene: TRBV9

CDR3 DNA: TGTGCCAGCAGCTTACAGAGGGACACTGAAGCTTTCTTT
CDR3 protein: CASSLQRDTEAFF
clone size: NA
J gene: TRBJ1-1
D gene: NA
V gene: TRBV7-2

CDR3 DNA: TGTGCCAGCAGTGCGCAGGGGACGGGACGGGAGCCCCAGCATTTT
CDR3 protein: CASSAQGTGREPQHF
clone size: NA
J gene: TRBJ1-5
D gene: NA
V gene: TRBV2

CDR3 DNA: TGTGCCAGCAGTGAACAGGGTACTGGGGCCAACGTCCTGACTTTC
CDR3 protein: CASSEQGTGANVLTF
clone size: NA
J gene: TRBJ2-6
D gene: NA
V gene: TRBV6-4

CDR3 DNA: TGTGCCAGCTCACCATACTCCCGCTTT
CDR3 protein: CASSPYSRF
clone size: NA
J gene: TRBJ1-6
D gene: NA
V gene: TRBV18

CDR3 DNA: TGTGCCAGCAGCGTAGTGGACACCCAAGCCTATGGCTACACCTTC
CDR3 protein: CASSVVDTQAYGYTF
clone size: NA
J gene: TRBJ1-2
D gene: NA
V gene: TRBV9

CDR3 DNA: TGTGCCAGTAGTTCATGGACTAGCGGGAGGCCGGAGACCCAGTACTTC
CDR3 protein: CASSSWTSGRPETQYF
clone size: NA
J gene: TRBJ2-5
D gene: TRBD2
V gene: TRBV19

CDR3 DNA: TGTGCCAGCCAAGCCCTCAACACCGGGGAGCTGTTTTTT
CDR3 protein: CASQALNTGELFF
clone size: NA
J gene: TRBJ2-2
D gene: NA
V gene: TRBV7-3

CDR3 DNA: TGTGCCAGCACCTTCGGGGGCTCCTACGAGCAGTACTTC
CDR3 protein: CASTFGGSYEQYF
clone size: NA
J gene: TRBJ2-7
D gene: NA
V gene: TRBV5-5

CDR3 DNA: TGTGCCAGCAGTAATCCTGGACTCGAGCAGTACTTC
CDR3 protein: CASSNPGLEQYF
clone size: NA
J gene: TRBJ2-7
D gene: NA
V gene: TRBV6-5

CDR3 DNA: TGTGCCAGCAGTTACTCCACCGCGGCGGTGGAGCAGTTCTTC
CDR3 protein: CASSYSTAAVEQFF
clone size: NA
J gene: TRBJ2-1
D gene: NA
V gene: TRBV6-5